This T cell receptor (beta chain) was observed in a study of blood T cell repertoires in COVID-19 (dated by TCRdb to 2018 to 2021). General notes on the study: The collaborator samples originated in the United States, Italy and Spain and spanned the acute and convalescent phases of COVID-19. Samples came from the ongoing ImmuneRACE study (first 160 participants) plus 1,254 subjects from 6 global collaborators. Nearly every sample came with metadata listing a de-identified subject ID, COVID-19 status, age in years and sex. The prospective study material was composed of cDNA or gDNA derived from T cells, B-cell-depleted T cells, or PBMCs. Subjects who had been exposed to COVID-19, were actively infected with it, or had recovered from it provided the deeply sampled blood TCRbeta repertoires that made up the dataset. Where available, HLA class I and class II types were taken from metadata supplied by the sample provider and were not determined by assay-based typing. A freely available public database, intended as a resource for researchers studying the immune response to SARS-CoV-2, is where the repertoires were released.

Collaborating institutions collected whole blood in K2EDTA tubes following their own protocols. Collaborator samples were shipped for TCRbeta analysis as frozen whole blood, isolated PBMCs, or DNA extracted from either sample type. The immunoSEQ Assay, a bias-controlled multiplex PCR, was used to amplify TCRbeta CDR3 regions from genomic DNA. The paper's processing steps were these. The number of nucleated cells in each sample was estimated from the amplification of reference gene primers within the assay. To quantify the absolute abundance of each unique TCRbeta CDR3 rearrangement, sequence reads were collapsed and filtered. For each sample, productive Simpson clonality was calculated by taking the square root of Simpson's diversity index across productive rearrangements. In TCRdb, the immuneACCESS table is reduced to in-frame sequences with V and J assigned. These tables do not hold every clone; where another copy was compared, an unresolved V gene accounts for under half, and the others remain unexplained. V, J and clone size are those of that table, while D and trimming were read from the DNA. This sample is represented by approximately 260,000 clones; approximately 87% of them were singletons. 8% to 9.5% of the sample lies in the top ten.

V and J are truncated by 2 bases and 6 bases respectively, leaving an intervening sequence of 10 bases. CDR1 and CDR2 are read off the germline V gene as SNHLY and FYNNEI. From the cysteine up to the phenylalanine, the CDR3 has a length of 14 residues. Left in the record is the CDR3 DNA by itself, 42 bases read in frame from the first base. As for this clone: Which antigen it targets is not known. No base quality values were provided; no much bigger clone lies one nucleotide off.

Broad study findings and their caveats: Clinical and demographic metadata were provided uncurated, with the amount varying by source and participant.

This clonotype was obtained from a human donor in a cohort sampled during active COVID-19. The rearrangement combines TRBV2 with TRBJ2-2; a weak D assignment points to TRBD2 (6 bases agree). Material: peripheral blood. The DNA sequence reads TGTGCCAGCAGTGAATCGGGGGAGGCCGGGGAGCTGTTTTTT. This translates into CASSESGEAGELFF.